Presented here are 32 T cell receptor beta chains from one specimen sequenced in a study of T cells in Graves' hyperthyroidism and ophthalmopathy. TCR beta CDR3 regions were amplified from RNA. HTBI primers were employed in a first-round RT-PCR of the TCR CDR3. Using its own MiXCR run on the multiplex PCR reads, TCRdb lists one record per CDR3 protein. The table lists 340,000 or so distinct CDR3 sequences, 18% of them singletons, with around 47% in the top ten. The specimen sequenced was blood. These receptors were collected from a woman between 50 and 59 years old with Graves' hyperthyroidism.

This clonotype appeared many times. This chain links TRBV2 with TRBJ1-2; D remains ambiguous. This CDR3 contains 11 residues. Trimming took 4 bases from V and 5 from J, leaving 5 bases between them. CDR1 is SNHLY, CDR2 FYNNEI, per germline. Here the CDR3 reads CASSGGYGYTF. The CDR3 DNA is TGTGCCAGCAGTGGCGGATATGGCTACACCTTC. Together with reference TRBV2 and TRBJ1-2, the CDR3 gives the full variable domain: EPEVTQTPSHQVTQMGQEVILRCVPISNHLYFYWYRQILGQKVEFLVSFYNNEISEKSEIFDDQFSVERPDGSNFTLKIRSTKLEDSAMYFCASSGGYGYTFGSGTRLTVV.

This clonotype has only a few counts. V usage is TRBV28 and J usage is TRBJ1-3; 9 positions agree with TRBD1. V shed 5 bases and J 10 bases; nucleotides not matched to a gene: 6. Germline V gene sequence: CDR1 MDHEN, CDR2 SYDVKM. The CDR3 has 13 amino acids. The CDR3 region has the DNA TGTGCCAGCAGTACCGGGACAGGGTATACCATATATTTT. Translating gives CASSTGTGYTIYF. The full variable domain, rest sourced from reference TRBV28 and TRBJ1-3, is DVKVTQSSRYLVKRTGEKVFLECVQDMDHENMFWYRQDPGLGLRLIYFSYDVKMKEKGDIPEGYSVSREKKERFSLILESASTNQTSMYLCASSTGTGYTIYFGEGSWLTVV.

This clonotype came up a few times. The chain combines TRBV7-3 with TRBJ2-3; D is unclear. The CDR3 is made up of 14 amino acids. Germline values: CDR1 SGHTA, CDR2 FQGTGA. Trimming cost V 4 bases and J 4 bases, with 12 bases left between them. CDR3 in DNA: TGTGCCAGCAGCTCCACCACATACCCAGATACGCAGTATTTT. Translation: CASSSTTYPDTQYF.

This clonotype was picked up a small number of times. This chain links TRBV3-1 with TRBJ1-1, with a tentative D call TRBD1 (5 bases). The V gene's germline CDR1 is LGHDT and CDR2 YNNKEL (reference sequence). V was shortened by 2 bases and J by 7 bases, with 11 bases between the two germline ends. This CDR3 has 13 amino acids. CDR3 DNA: TGTGCCAGCAGCCAAATCTCAGGGCGTGAAGCTTTCTTT. Protein sequence: CASSQISGREAFF. Full variable domain (outside the CDR3, taken from reference TRBV3-1 and TRBJ1-1): DTAVSQTPKYLVTQMGNDKSIKCEQNLGHDTMYWYKQDSKKFLKIMFSYNNKELIINETVPNRFSPKSPDKAHLNLHINSLELGDSAVYFCASSQISGREAFFGQGTRLTVV.

This clonotype occurred a few times. The chain links TRBV6-1 to TRBJ1-6, with D possibly TRBD1 on 5 matching bases. The CDR3 is 17 residues long. Germline assignment: CDR1 MNHNS and CDR2 SASEGT. Trimming removed 6 bases from V and 5 bases from J, with 20 bases in between. The CDR3 DNA reads TGTGCCAGCAGCTTACAGGCCGCGGAGGCCAATAATTCACCCCTCCACTTT. It specifies CASSLQAAEANNSPLHF.

The CDR3 DNA follows: TGTGCCAGCAGTTACCCCTCCGGGAATGAGCAGTTCTTC. Translating it yields CASSYPSGNEQFF. The chain recombines TRBV6-2 or TRBV6-3 with TRBJ2-1; D remains ambiguous. From germline, CDR1 is MNHEY and CDR2 SVGEGT. The CDR3 has 13 residues. With 2 bases removed from V and 7 bases from J, the gap between germline ends came to 9 bases.

This clonotype was recorded a few times. J is TRBJ2-5 and V is TRBV7-3, with 9 nucleotides matching TRBD2. This CDR3 region has 15 residues. The germline gives CDR1 SGHTA, CDR2 FQGTGA. With 3 bases clipped from V and 1 base from J, the junction kept 3 bases outside the gene matches. The CDR3 bases are TGTGCCAGCAGCTTCTCTAGCGGGGCCCAAGAGACCCAGTACTTC. Translating gives CASSFSSGAQETQYF. Combining the CDR3 with reference TRBV7-3 and TRBJ2-5 gives the whole variable domain GAGVSQTPSNKVTEKGKYVELRCDPISGHTALYWYRQSLGQGPEFLIYFQGTGAADDSGLPNDRFFAVRPEGSVSTLKIQRTERGDSAVYLCASSFSSGAQETQYFGPGTRLLVL.

This rearrangement joins TRBV3-1 to TRBJ2-3; TRBD1 matches 8 bases. V lost 4 bases, J lost 4 bases, and 10 bases stayed unmatched. The CDR3 loop spans 16 amino acids. The germline gives CDR1 LGHDT, CDR2 YNNKEL (reference sequence). The CDR3: CASSRLTGASADTQYF. In nucleotides, the CDR3 is TGTGCCAGCAGCCGACTGACAGGGGCAAGCGCAGATACGCAGTATTTT.

This clonotype was seen many times. The chain links TRBV28 to TRBJ2-7; D is uncertain. Deletions cut 5 bases from V and 0 bases from J, with 11 bases between. The CDR3 is 14 amino acids. Germline CDR1 and CDR2: MDHEN and SYDVKM. CDR3 protein: CASSTGRSSYEQYF. In nucleotides, the CDR3 is TGTGCCAGCAGTACCGGTCGGAGCTCCTACGAGCAGTACTTC. The variable domain in full, with the rest retrieved from reference TRBV28 and TRBJ2-7, is DVKVTQSSRYLVKRTGEKVFLECVQDMDHENMFWYRQDPGLGLRLIYFSYDVKMKEKGDIPEGYSVSREKKERFSLILESASTNQTSMYLCASSTGRSSYEQYFGPGTRLTVT.

This rearrangement joins TRBV19 to TRBJ2-3, with 7 bases lining up with TRBD1. The CDR3 totals 14 residues. J gave up 6 bases and V 5 bases, and 8 bases lay outside the gene matches. The germline V gene encodes CDR1 LNHDA and CDR2 SQIVND (reference sequence). For the CDR3, the DNA is TGTGCCAGTAGTGCTACAGGGGTAGGCGATACGCAGTATTTT. Protein sequence: CASSATGVGDTQYF.

The V and J genes are TRBV10-3 and TRBJ2-2, with TRBD1 as a possible D gene (5 bases). Per germline, CDR1 ENHRY and CDR2 SYGVKD. The CDR3 length is 15 residues. Deletions cut 0 bases from V and 2 bases from J, with 7 bases between. The CDR3 DNA is TGTGCCATCAGTGAGTCGAGGACAAACACCGGGGAGCTGTTTTTT. This translates into CAISESRTNTGELFF.

This clonotype came up many times. V is TRBV7-8 and J is TRBJ2-7; perhaps TRBD1 as D (8 bases). CDR1 and CDR2 (germline): SGHVS, FQNEAQ. CDR3 length equals 14 residues. With 4 bases removed from V and 2 bases from J, the gap between germline ends came to 12 bases. The CDR3, as DNA: TGTGCCAGCAGCTGGACAGGGACTACCTACGAGCAGTACTTC. Translation gives CASSWTGTTYEQYF.

The chain uses TRBV19 and TRBJ2-1, with 8 bases matching TRBD2. Trimming cost V 6 bases and J 1 base; bases outside gene matches: 5. Germline-derived CDR1 and CDR2 are LNHDA and SQIVND (reference sequence). The CDR3 is 15 amino acids. In nucleotides, the CDR3 is TGTGCCAGTAGCGGGAGGGCCTCGTCCTACAATGAGCAGTTCTTC. Its protein product is CASSGRASSYNEQFF. The variable domain in full, with the rest retrieved from reference TRBV19 and TRBJ2-1, is DGGITQSPKYLFRKEGQNVTLSCEQNLNHDAMYWYRQDPGQGLRLIYYSQIVNDFQKGDIAEGYSVSREKKESFPLTVTSAQKNPTAFYLCASSGRASSYNEQFFGPGTRLTVL.

The chain joins TRBV10-3 to TRBJ2-7; D ambiguous. V was cut by 2 bases and J by 0 bases, with 11 bases left in between. CDR1 and CDR2 (germline): ENHRY, SYGVKD. This CDR3 comprises 15 residues. CDR3 residues: CAISETLQSSYEQYV. CDR3 nucleotide sequence: TGTGCCATCAGTGAGACCCTACAGAGCTCCTACGAGCAGTACGTC.

The chain is built from TRBV27 and TRBJ2-7, with D perhaps being TRBD1 or TRBD2 (5 bases each). V lost 5 bases, J lost 1 base, and 24 bases lay in between. The CDR3 is made up of 18 amino acids. CDR1 and CDR2 from the germline V gene are MNHEY and SMNVEV (reference sequence). CDR3 DNA sequence: TGTGCCAGCAGTCTCCGCCTAGATTGGGGCGGGTCTTCCTACGAGCAGTACTTC. This sequence encodes CASSLRLDWGGSSYEQYF.

There are many counts of this clonotype. The chain recombines TRBV6-1 with TRBJ2-1; D not certain. In germline, CDR1 is MNHNS, CDR2 SASEGT. This CDR3 has 15 residues. Trimming removed 6 bases from V and 5 bases from J, with 17 bases in between. The CDR3 region is CASSRWVIPDNEQFF. In DNA form, the CDR3 reads TGTGCCAGCAGCCGATGGGTAATCCCCGACAATGAGCAGTTCTTC.

Comment on this clonotype: A read error may produce the germline difference seen at one junction end. The rearrangement joins TRBV11-3 to TRBJ2-1; D remains unclear. The CDR3 is made up of 12 amino acids. Germline loops: CDR1 SGHNT, CDR2 YENEEA. In DNA, the CDR3 is TGTACCAGCAGCCTCAAAAACAATGAGCAGTTCTTC. It translates to CTSSLKNNEQFF. The full variable domain, with the rest looked up from reference TRBV11-3 and TRBJ2-1, is EAGVVQSPRYKIIEKKQPVAFWCNPISGHNTLYWYLQNLGQGPELLIRYENEEAVDDSQLPKDRFSAERLKGVDSTLKIQPAELGDSAVYLCTSSLKNNEQFFGPGTRLTVL.

The chain recombines TRBV5-6 with TRBJ2-2; D possibly corresponds to TRBD1 (6 bases). From germline, CDR1 is SGHDT and CDR2 YYEEEE. The CDR3 loop spans 13 amino acids. The V end lost 7 bases, the J end lost 4 bases, and 11 bases lay between the germline ends. The CDR3: CASAGQFTGELFF. CDR3 bases: TGTGCCAGCGCCGGACAGTTCACCGGGGAGCTGTTTTTT.

In its sample, this clonotype was seen many times. The chain has TRBV27 and TRBJ1-6; D might be TRBD1 (5 bases). CDR1 MNHEY and CDR2 SMNVEV come from the germline V gene (reference sequence). CDR3 size: 16 residues. Trimming removed 5 bases at V and 0 bases at J, with 11 bases between. The CDR3 region has the DNA TGTGCCAGCAGTCCAAGGGGAACCTCCTATAATTCACCCCTCCACTTT. Translation: CASSPRGTSYNSPLHF.

The CDR3 region is CASSEEGRYEQYF. In DNA, the CDR3 is TGTGCCAGCAGTGAAGAGGGGAGGTACGAGCAGTACTTC. V is TRBV6-1 and J is TRBJ2-7, with TRBD2 as a possible D gene (6 bases). Germline V gene lookup returns CDR1 MNHNS and CDR2 SASEGT. V was trimmed by 1 base and J by 4 bases, leaving 8 bases between them. The length of the CDR3 is 13 residues.

V gene TRBV11-2 combines with J gene TRBJ2-7; D perhaps matches TRBD2 (7 bases). V dropped 3 bases and J dropped 3 bases, with 18 bases sitting between them. In germline, CDR1 is SGHAT, CDR2 FQNNGV. The CDR3 runs to 16 residues. CDR3 sequence (DNA): TGTGCCAGCAGCTTGGGGGGGGGGGGGGGGCTCTACGAGCAGTACGTC. It specifies CASSLGGGGGLYEQYV.

CDR3 nucleotide sequence: TGTGCCAGCAGAAATCCGGGACAAACATACGAGCAGTACTTC. It yields the protein CASRNPGQTYEQYF. This chain joins TRBV28 and TRBJ2-7, with TRBD1 as a possible D gene (6 bases). V lost 6 bases to trimming and J lost 4 bases, with 16 bases between them. The germline V gene has CDR1 MDHEN and CDR2 SYDVKM. The CDR3 totals 14 residues.

The table lists this clonotype with a few counts. V usage is TRBV20-1 and J usage is TRBJ1-1; D possibly corresponds to TRBD1 (6 bases). Between the trimmed V and J ends, which lost 5 bases and 0 bases, there was a span of 10 bases. Per the germline V gene, CDR1 is DFQATT and CDR2 is SNEGSKA (reference sequence). This CDR3 spans 13 amino acids. The CDR3 nucleotides are TGCAGTGCTTACGGACAGTTGAACACTGAAGCTTTCTTT. Residues: CSAYGQLNTEAFF.

In this sample, this clonotype turned up many times. The rearrangement uses TRBV24-1 and TRBJ2-3, with D perhaps matching TRBD1 (6 bases). This CDR3 region has 14 residues. Deletions cut 3 bases from V and 4 bases from J, with 10 bases between. From germline, CDR1 is KGHDR and CDR2 SFDVKD. Here the CDR3 DNA reads TGTGCCACCAGTGATCCCGAGGGGGCAGATACGCAGTATTTT. Translating it yields CATSDPEGADTQYF.

This clonotype was seen ten or more times. The rearrangement joins TRBV29-1 to TRBJ2-1; 11 nucleotides align to TRBD2. Trimming cost V 7 bases and J 8 bases; bases outside gene matches: 10. CDR1 and CDR2 (germline): SQVTM, ANQGSEA. The CDR3 consists of 14 residues. The CDR3 DNA follows: TGCAGCGCTGATGGGACTAGCGGTCCCGATGAGCAGTTCTTC. Translated: CSADGTSGPDEQFF.

This CDR3 reads CATSRSGTSVSEQFF. CDR3 coding DNA: TGTGCCACCAGCAGATCTGGGACTAGCGTTAGTGAGCAGTTCTTC. The chain couples TRBV15 to TRBJ2-1; 10 nucleotides line up with TRBD2. J lost 9 bases, V lost 2 bases, and 7 bases had no gene match. This CDR3 has 15 amino acids. Germline loops: CDR1 LNHNV, CDR2 YYDKDF (reference sequence).

This clonotype was found a few times. The chain carries TRBV2 and TRBJ2-7, with TRBD1 matching 8 bases. V lost 7 bases, J lost 5 bases, and 10 bases stayed unmatched. The germline V gene has CDR1 SNHLY and CDR2 FYNNEI. The length of the CDR3 is 14 residues. In DNA form, the CDR3 reads TGTGCCAGCAAACAAACCAACAGGGGGGACGAGCAGTACTTC. This codes for CASKQTNRGDEQYF.

The chain uses TRBV20-1 and TRBJ2-7, with 9 nucleotides matching TRBD2. The germline gives CDR1 DFQATT, CDR2 SNEGSKA (reference sequence). V shed 3 bases and J 7 bases; nucleotides not matched to a gene: 10. The length of the CDR3 is 14 residues. The CDR3 region has the DNA TGCAGTGCTAGCGGTAGCGGGAGAATTCAGGAGCAGTACTTC. It codes for CSASGSGRIQEQYF.

In its sample, this clonotype was seen a few times. The chain joins TRBV14 to TRBJ2-1; D remains ambiguous. Germline values: CDR1 SGHDN, CDR2 FVKESK. V was shortened by 2 bases and J by 0 bases, with 5 bases between the two germline ends. The CDR3 has 14 amino acids. The CDR3 coding sequence is TGTGCCAGCAGCCAACTGAGCTCCTACAATGAGCAGTTCTTC. Encoded protein: CASSQLSSYNEQFF.

The rearrangement joins TRBV19 to TRBJ2-7, with 10 bases matching TRBD2. Unmatched junction bases numbered 6, after V lost 4 bases and J lost 6 bases. The CDR3 loop spans 14 amino acids. Germline values: CDR1 LNHDA, CDR2 SQIVND (reference sequence). CDR3 region: CASSTGLAFSEQYF. The DNA for the CDR3 is TGTGCCAGTAGTACGGGACTAGCGTTTAGCGAGCAGTACTTC.

The chain has TRBV9 and TRBJ2-1; D uncertain. This CDR3 has 12 residues. Germline V gene sequence: CDR1 SGDLS, CDR2 YYNGEE. With 3 bases removed from V and 9 bases from J, the gap between germline ends came to 10 bases. The CDR3 DNA reads TGTGCCAGCAGCGCCTGGATAGGTGAGCAGTTCTTC. Protein: CASSAWIGEQFF.

This clonotype was detected ten times or more. V usage is TRBV20-1 and J usage is TRBJ2-1; possibly TRBD1 for D (6 bases). The V end was cut by 3 bases, the J end by 0 bases, with 12 bases between. The CDR3 has 15 amino acids. Per germline, CDR1 DFQATT and CDR2 SNEGSKA (reference sequence). CDR3 protein: CSARLGASSYNEQFF. The DNA of the CDR3 is TGCAGTGCTAGGTTGGGGGCTAGCTCCTACAATGAGCAGTTCTTC.